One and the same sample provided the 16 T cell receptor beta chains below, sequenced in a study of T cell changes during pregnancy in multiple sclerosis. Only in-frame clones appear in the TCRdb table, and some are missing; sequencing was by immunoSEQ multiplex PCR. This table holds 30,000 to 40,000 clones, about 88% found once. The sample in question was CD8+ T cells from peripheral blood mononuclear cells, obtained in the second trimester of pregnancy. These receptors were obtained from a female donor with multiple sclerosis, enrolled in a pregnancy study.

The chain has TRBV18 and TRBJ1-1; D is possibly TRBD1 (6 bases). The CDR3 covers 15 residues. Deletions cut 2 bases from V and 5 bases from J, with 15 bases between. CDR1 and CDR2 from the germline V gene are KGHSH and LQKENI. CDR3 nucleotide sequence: TGTGCCAGCTCACCAATACAGGGAGTTTGGACTGAAGCTTTCTTT. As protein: CASSPIQGVWTEAFF.

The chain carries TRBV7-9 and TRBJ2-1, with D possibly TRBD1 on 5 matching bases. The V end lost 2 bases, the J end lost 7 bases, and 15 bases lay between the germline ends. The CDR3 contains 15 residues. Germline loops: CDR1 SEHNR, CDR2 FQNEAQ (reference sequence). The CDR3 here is CASSLTRGNRNEQFF. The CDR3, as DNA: TGTGCCAGCAGCTTAACAAGGGGAAATAGGAATGAGCAGTTCTTC.

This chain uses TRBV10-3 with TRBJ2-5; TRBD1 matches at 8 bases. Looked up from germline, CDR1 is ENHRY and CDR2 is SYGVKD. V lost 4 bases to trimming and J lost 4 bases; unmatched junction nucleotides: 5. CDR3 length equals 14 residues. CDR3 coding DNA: TGTGCCATCAGTGCGTCAGGGGGCGGAGAGACCCAGTACTTC. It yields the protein CAISASGGGETQYF.

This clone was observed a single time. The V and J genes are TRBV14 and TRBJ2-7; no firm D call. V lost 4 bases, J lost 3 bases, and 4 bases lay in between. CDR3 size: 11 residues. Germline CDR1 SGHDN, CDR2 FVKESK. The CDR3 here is CASSLYYEQYF. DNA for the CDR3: TGTGCCAGCAGCCTATACTACGAGCAGTACTTC.

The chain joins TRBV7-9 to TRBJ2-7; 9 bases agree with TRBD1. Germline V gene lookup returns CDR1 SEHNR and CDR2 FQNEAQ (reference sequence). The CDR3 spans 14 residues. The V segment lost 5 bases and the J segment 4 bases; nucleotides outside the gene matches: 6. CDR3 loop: CASSRRDRVYEQYF. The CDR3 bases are TGTGCCAGCAGCCGACGGGACAGGGTTTACGAGCAGTACTTC.

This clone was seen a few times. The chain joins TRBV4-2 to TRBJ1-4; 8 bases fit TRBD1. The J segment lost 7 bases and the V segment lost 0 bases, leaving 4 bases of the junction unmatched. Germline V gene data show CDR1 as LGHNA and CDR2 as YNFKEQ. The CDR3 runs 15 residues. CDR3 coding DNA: TGTGCCAGCAGCCAAGAAAGGGGGACAGGTGAAAAACTGTTTTTT. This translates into CASSQERGTGEKLFF.

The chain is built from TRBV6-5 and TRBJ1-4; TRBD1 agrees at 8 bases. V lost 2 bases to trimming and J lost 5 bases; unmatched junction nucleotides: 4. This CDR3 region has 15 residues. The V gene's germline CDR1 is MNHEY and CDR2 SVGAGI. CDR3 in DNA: TGTGCCAGCAGTTACCAGGGGGCCCCGAATGAAAAACTGTTTTTT. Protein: CASSYQGAPNEKLFF.

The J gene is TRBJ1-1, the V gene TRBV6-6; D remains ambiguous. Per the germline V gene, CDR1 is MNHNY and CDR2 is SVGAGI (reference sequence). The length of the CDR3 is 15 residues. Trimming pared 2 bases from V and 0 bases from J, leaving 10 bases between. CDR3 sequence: CASSYIGTVNTEAFF. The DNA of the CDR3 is TGTGCCAGCAGTTACATCGGTACAGTGAACACTGAAGCTTTCTTT.

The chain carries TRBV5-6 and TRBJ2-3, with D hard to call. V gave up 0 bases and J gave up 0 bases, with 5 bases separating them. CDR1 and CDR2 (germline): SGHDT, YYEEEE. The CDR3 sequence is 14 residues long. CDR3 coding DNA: TGTGCCAGCAGCTTGGTGAGGAGCACAGATACGCAGTATTTT. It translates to CASSLVRSTDTQYF.

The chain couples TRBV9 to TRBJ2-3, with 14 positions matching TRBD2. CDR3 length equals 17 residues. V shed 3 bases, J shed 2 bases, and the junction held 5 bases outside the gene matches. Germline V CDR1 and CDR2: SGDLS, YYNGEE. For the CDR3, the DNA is TGTGCCAGCAGCGGCGGGACTAGCGGGAGTCTCACAGATACGCAGTATTTT. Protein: CASSGGTSGSLTDTQYF.

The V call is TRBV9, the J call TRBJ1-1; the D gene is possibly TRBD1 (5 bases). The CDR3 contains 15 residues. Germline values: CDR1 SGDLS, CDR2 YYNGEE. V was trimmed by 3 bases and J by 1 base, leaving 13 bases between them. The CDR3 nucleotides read TGTGCCAGCAGCGCCACCTCAGGGAAGAACACTGAAGCTTTCTTT. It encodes CASSATSGKNTEAFF.

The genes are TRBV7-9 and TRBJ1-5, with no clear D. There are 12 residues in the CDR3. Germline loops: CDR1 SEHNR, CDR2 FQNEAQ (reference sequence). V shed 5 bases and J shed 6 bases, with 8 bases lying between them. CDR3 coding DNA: TGTGCCAGCAGCCCAGGAGGTCAGCCCCAGCATTTT. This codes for CASSPGGQPQHF.

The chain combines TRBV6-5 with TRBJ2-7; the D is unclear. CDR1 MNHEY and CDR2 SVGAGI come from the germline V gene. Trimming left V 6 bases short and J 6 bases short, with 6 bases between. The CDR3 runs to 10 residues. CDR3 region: CASSPCEQYF. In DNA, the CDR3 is TGTGCCAGCAGCCCGTGCGAGCAGTACTTC.

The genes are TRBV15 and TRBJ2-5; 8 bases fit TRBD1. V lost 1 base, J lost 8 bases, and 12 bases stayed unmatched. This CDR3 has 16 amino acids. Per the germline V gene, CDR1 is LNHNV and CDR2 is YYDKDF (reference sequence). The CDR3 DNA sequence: TGTGCCACCAGCAGAGCCCGACAGGGGAAGTTAGGAACCCAGTACTTC. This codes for CATSRARQGKLGTQYF.

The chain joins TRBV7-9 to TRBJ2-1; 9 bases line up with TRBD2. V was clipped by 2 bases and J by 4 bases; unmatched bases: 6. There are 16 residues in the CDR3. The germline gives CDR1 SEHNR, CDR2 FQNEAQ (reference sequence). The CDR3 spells CASSLQTSGGYNEQFF. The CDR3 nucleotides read TGTGCCAGCAGCTTACAGACTAGCGGAGGATACAATGAGCAGTTCTTC.

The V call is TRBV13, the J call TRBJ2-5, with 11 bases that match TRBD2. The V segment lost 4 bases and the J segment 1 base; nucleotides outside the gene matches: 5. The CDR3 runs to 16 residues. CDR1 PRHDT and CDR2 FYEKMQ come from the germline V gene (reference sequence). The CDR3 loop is CASSSLLAGAQETQYF. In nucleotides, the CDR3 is TGTGCCAGCAGCTCCCTACTAGCGGGAGCCCAAGAGACCCAGTACTTC.